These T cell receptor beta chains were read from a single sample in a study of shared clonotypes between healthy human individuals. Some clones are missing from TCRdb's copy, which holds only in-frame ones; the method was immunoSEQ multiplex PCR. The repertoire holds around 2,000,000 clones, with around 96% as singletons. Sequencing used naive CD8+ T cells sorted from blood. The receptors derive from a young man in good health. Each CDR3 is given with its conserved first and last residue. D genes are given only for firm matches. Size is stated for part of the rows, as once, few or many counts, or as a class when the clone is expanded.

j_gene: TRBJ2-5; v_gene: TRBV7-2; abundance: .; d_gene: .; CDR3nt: TGTGCCAGCAGCTTAGCCCCTAGAGTGGGGGCTCGCATCGAAGAGACCCAGTACTTC; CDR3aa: CASSLAPRVGARIEETQYF
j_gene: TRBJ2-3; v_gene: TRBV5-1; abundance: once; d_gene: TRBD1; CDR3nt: TGCGCCAGCAGCTCCCATGACAGGGGGCCGACAGATACGCAGTATTTT; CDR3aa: CASSSHDRGPTDTQYF
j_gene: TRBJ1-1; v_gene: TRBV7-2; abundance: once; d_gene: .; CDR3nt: TGTGCCAGCAGTTCGGACATGGGATTGGCTTTCTTT; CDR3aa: CASSSDMGLAFF
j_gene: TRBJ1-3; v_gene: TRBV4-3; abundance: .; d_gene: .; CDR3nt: TGCGCCAGCAGCCAAGGTCACGGGGGAACGGGCACCATATATTTT; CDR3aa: CASSQGHGGTGTIYF
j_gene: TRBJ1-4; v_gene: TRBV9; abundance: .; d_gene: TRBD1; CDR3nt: TGTGCCAGCAGTGGACAGGGAACTAATGAAAAACTGTTTTTT; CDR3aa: CASSGQGTNEKLFF
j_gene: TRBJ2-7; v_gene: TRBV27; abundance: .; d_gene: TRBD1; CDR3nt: TGTGCCAGCAGTTATTCCATCGGGACAGGGTTGGACGAGCAGTACTTC; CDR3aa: CASSYSIGTGLDEQYF
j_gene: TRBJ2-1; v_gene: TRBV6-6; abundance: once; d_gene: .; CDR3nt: TGTGCCAGCAACAGCAGATACAATGAGCAGTTCTTC; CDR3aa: CASNSRYNEQFF
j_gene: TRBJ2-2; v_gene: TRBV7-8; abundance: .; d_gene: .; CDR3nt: TGTGCCAGCAGCACATGGACGGCGGTAGGGGAGCTGTTTTTT; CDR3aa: CASSTWTAVGELFF
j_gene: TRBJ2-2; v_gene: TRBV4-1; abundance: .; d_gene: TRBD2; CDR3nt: TGCGCCAGCAGCCAGGTTAGCGGGAGAATGGACACCGGGGAGCTGTTTTTT; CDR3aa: CASSQVSGRMDTGELFF
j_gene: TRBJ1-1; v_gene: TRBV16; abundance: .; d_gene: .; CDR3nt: TGTGCCAGCAGCCAATCACCGGCTAACACTGAAGCTTTCTTT; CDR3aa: CASSQSPANTEAFF
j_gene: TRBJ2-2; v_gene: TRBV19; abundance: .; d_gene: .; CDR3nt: TGTGCCAGTAGAAAAAGGGGGACCGGGGAGCTGTTTTTT; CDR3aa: CASRKRGTGELFF
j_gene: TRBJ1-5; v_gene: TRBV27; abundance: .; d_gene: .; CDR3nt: TGTGCCAGCAGTTCGGGGGTTCAGCCCCAGCATTTT; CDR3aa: CASSSGVQPQHF
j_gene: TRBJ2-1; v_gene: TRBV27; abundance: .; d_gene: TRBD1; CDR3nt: TGTGCCAGCAGTCTGCGACAGGGTAACAATGAGCAGTTCTTC; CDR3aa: CASSLRQGNNEQFF
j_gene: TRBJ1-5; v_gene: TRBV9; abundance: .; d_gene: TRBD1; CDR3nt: TGTGCCAGCAGCCCTTCAGGGGGACAGCCCCAGCATTTT; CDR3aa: CASSPSGGQPQHF
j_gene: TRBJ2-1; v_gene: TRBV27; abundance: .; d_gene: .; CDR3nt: TGTGCCAGCAGTCCCTTGGGACTCCAAGGCAATGAGCAGTTCTTC; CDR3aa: CASSPLGLQGNEQFF
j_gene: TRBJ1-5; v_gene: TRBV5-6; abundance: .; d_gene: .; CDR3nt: TGTGCCAGCAGCTTGGTGTCTACCTGGGCGGGAAGCAATCAGCCCCAGCATTTT; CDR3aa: CASSLVSTWAGSNQPQHF
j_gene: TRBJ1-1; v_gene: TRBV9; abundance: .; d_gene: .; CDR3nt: TGTGCCAGCAGCGGTAGGGGCGGGGAGGCTGAAGCTTTCTTT; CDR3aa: CASSGRGGEAEAFF
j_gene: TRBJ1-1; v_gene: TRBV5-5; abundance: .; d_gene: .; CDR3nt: TGTGCCAGCAGCCCCTATCGGCTTAACACTGAAGCTTTCTTT; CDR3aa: CASSPYRLNTEAFF
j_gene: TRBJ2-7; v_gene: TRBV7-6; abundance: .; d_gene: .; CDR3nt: TGTGCCAGCAGCTTAGCGGGTCCCTCCTACGAGCAGTACTTC; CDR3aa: CASSLAGPSYEQYF
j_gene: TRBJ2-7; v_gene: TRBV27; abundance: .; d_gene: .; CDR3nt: TGTGCCAGCAGTCCCTCTCTGGGGGAGGAAGCCTACGAGCAGTACTTC; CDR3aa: CASSPSLGEEAYEQYF
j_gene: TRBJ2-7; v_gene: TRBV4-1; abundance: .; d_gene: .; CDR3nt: TGCGCCAGCAGCCAAGTTGGTAACCACGAGCAGTACTTC; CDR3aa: CASSQVGNHEQYF
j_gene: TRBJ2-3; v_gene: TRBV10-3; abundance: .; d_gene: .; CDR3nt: TGTGCCATCAGTGAGGGCCGACTCCCCGACCTCACAGATACGCAGTATTTT; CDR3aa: CAISEGRLPDLTDTQYF
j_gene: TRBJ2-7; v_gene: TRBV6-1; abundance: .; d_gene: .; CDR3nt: TGTGCCAGCAGTGAAAGACCCCGGGGGGCTGATTCCTACGAGCAGTACTTC; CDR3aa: CASSERPRGADSYEQYF
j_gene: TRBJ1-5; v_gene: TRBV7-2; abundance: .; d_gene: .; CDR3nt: TGTGCCAGCAGCTTCTGGCAGGGTGGGGATCAGCCCCAGCATTTT; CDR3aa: CASSFWQGGDQPQHF
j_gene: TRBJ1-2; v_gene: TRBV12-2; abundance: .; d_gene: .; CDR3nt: .; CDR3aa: CASRFGQGNYGYTF
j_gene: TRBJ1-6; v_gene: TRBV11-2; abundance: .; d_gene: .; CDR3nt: TGTGCCAGCAGCCCGGCTTTGACTGCACCCCTCCACTTT; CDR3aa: CASSPALTAPLHF
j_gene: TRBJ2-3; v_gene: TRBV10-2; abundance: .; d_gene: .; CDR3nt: TGCGCCAGCAGTGAGTTAGCGATTAGCACAGATACGCAGTATTTT; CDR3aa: CASSELAISTDTQYF
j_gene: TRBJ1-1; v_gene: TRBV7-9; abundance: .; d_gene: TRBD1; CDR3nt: TGTGCCAGCAGCTTAGCGGGACAGTCGCCTTTCTTT; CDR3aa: CASSLAGQSPFF
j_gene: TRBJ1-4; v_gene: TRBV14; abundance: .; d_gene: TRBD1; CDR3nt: TGTGCCAGCAGCCTATTGACAGGGAGTGAAAAACTGTTTTTT; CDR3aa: CASSLLTGSEKLFF
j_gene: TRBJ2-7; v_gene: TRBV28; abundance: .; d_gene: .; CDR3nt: TGTGCCAGCAGTTTCCGGGACGACTCCTACGAGCAGTACTTC; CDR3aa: CASSFRDDSYEQYF
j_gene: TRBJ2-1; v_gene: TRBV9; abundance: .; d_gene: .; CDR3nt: TGTGCCAGCAGCGTGGAAGGCGTATCCTCCTACAATGAGCAGTTCTTC; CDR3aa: CASSVEGVSSYNEQFF
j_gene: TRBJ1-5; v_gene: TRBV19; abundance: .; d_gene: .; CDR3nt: TGTGCCAGTAGTCCGGGCTGGTCCGGGGTCGATAGCAATCAGCCCCAGCATTTT; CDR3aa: CASSPGWSGVDSNQPQHF
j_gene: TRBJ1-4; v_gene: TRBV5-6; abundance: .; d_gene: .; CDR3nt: TGTGCCAGCAGCCAGGGAGAAAAACTGTTTTTT; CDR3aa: CASSQGEKLFF
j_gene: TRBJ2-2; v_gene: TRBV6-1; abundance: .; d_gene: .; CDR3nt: TGTGCCAGCAGCCCCATAGGGACCGGGGAGCTGTTTTTT; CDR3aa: CASSPIGTGELFF
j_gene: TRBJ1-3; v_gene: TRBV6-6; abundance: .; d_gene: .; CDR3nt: TGTGCCAGCAGTTACACAGGGGGAAACACCATATATTTT; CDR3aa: CASSYTGGNTIYF
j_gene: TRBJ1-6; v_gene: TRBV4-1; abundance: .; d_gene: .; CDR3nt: TGCGCCAGCAGCCAAGGTAGGGGCTCCTATAATTCACCCCTCCACTTT; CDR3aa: CASSQGRGSYNSPLHF
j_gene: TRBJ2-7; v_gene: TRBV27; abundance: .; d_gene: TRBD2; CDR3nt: TGTGCCAGCAGCGAAACTAGCGGAAGTTACGAGCAGTACTTC; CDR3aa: CASSETSGSYEQYF
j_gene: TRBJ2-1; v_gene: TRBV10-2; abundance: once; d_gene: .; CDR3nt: TGCGCCAGCAACTTAGAGGAGGGCCAGAATGAGCAGTTCTTC; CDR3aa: CASNLEEGQNEQFF
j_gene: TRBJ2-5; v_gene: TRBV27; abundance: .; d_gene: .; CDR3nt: TGTGCCAGCAGTTTCGTAGGGACATCGATGGAGACCCAGTACTTC; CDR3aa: CASSFVGTSMETQYF
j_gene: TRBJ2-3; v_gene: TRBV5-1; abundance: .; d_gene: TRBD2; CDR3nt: TGCGCCAGCAGCCTAACTAGCGGACGCACAGATACGCAGTATTTT; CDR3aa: CASSLTSGRTDTQYF
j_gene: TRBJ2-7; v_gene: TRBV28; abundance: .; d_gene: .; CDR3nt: TGTGCCAGCAGTTCCACAGGGCCCTACGAGCAGTACTTC; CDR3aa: CASSSTGPYEQYF
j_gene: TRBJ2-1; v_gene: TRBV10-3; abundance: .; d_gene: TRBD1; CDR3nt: TGTGCCATCAGTGAGTCGACAGGGGTAAGCAATGAGCAGTTCTTC; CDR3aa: CAISESTGVSNEQFF
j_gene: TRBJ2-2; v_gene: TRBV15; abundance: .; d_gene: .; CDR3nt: TGTGCCACCAGCATGACAGAGAACACCGGGGAGCTGTTTTTT; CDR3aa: CATSMTENTGELFF
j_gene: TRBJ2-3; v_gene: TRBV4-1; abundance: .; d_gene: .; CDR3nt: TGCGCCAGCAGCTCCGACCCGAGACTGGCAGATACGCAGTATTTT; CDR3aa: CASSSDPRLADTQYF
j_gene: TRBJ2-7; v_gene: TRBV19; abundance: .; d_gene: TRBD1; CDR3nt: TGTGCCAGTAGTCACCGGGACAGGGTCTACGAGCAGTACTTC; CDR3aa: CASSHRDRVYEQYF
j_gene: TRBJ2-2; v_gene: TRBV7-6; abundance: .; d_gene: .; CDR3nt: TGTGCCAGCAGCCCTCTTGGGGGGATGGGCACCGGGGAGCTGTTTTTT; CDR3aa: CASSPLGGMGTGELFF
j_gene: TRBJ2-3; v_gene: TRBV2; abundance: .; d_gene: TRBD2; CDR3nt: TGTGCCGCGGGACTAGCGGAGAGAGATGGAGATACGCAGTATTTT; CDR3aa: CAAGLAERDGDTQYF
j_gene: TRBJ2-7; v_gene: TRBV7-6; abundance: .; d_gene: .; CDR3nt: TGTGCCAGCAGCTTAGTGGAAGAAAACGGCTCCTACGAGCAGTACTTC; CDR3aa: CASSLVEENGSYEQYF
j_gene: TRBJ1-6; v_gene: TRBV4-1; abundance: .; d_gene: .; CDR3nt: TGCGCCAGCAGCCAAGCCAGGGTGGGGTCGAGTAATTCACCCCTCCACTTT; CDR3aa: CASSQARVGSSNSPLHF
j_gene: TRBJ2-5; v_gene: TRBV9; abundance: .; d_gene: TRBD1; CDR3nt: TGTGCCAGCAGCGTAGTAGGGGGCTTGGAGACCCAGTACTTC; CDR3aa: CASSVVGGLETQYF
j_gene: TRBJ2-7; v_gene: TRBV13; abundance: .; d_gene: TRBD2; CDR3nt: TGTGCCAGCAGCCTCGGACTAGCGGGAGCGACCTCTCCCGAGCAGTACTTC; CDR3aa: CASSLGLAGATSPEQYF
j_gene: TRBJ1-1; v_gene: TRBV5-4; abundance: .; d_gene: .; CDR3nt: TGTGCCAGCAGCTTAACGGGGTCGGGGACTGAAGCTTTCTTT; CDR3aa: CASSLTGSGTEAFF
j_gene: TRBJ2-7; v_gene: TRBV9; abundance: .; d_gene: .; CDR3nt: TGTGCCAGCAGCGTAGGAATCGGGTACGAGCAGTACTTC; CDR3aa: CASSVGIGYEQYF
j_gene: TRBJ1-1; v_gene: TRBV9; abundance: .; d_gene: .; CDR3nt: TGTGCCAGCAGCCCCGGGGTGAACACTGAAGCTTTCTTT; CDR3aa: CASSPGVNTEAFF
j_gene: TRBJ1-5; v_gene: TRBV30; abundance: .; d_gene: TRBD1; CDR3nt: TGTGCCTGGAGTGTACAGGTAGGGGGCGGCAATCAGCCCCAGCATTTT; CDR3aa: CAWSVQVGGGNQPQHF
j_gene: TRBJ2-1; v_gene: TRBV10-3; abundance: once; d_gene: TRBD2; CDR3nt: TGTGCCATCAGACTAGCGGGAGGAGGGAATGAGCAGTTCTTC; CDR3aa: CAIRLAGGGNEQFF
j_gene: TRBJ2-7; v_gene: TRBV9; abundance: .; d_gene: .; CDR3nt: TGTGCCAGCAGCGTAGGGACACTAACCTACGAGCAGTACTTC; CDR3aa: CASSVGTLTYEQYF
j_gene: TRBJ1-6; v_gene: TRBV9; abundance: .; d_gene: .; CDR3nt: TGTGCCAGCGGCTACCCCCTCCACTTT; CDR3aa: CASGYPLHF